This T cell receptor (beta chain) was identified in a study of radiation and T cells in renal cell carcinoma. The study's findings and limits: Top 100 clonotypes averaged around 50% in irradiated versus about 45% in nephrectomy-only tumors. Dominant CDR3 motifs were more common in irradiated tumors than controls.

Treatment specified: treatment-naive control, cytoreductive nephrectomy. Looked up from germline, CDR1 is SGHDT and CDR2 is YYEEEE. The V and J ends lost 4 bases and 3 bases respectively, with 10 bases between them. CDR3 length: 14 residues. In the case of this clone: Its antigen remains unidentified.

Libraries were prepared by immunoSEQ multiplex PCR; TCRdb keeps only in-frame clonotypes and omits some of them. Of around 16,000 clones in the sample, approximately 53% were seen once. The material sequenced was tumor tissue, taken from a patient whose treatment was nephrectomy without radiotherapy. This chain connects TRBV5-6 to TRBJ1-4; tentative D call: TRBD1 (5 bases). The receptor was derived from a man aged 50 or older with renal cell carcinoma. In DNA, the CDR3 is TGTGCCAGCAGCCAGGGTTGGTCTAATGAAAAACTGTTTTTT. Its protein is CASSQGWSNEKLFF.